One sample yielded the 18 T cell receptor beta chains listed below, sequenced in a study of Graves' ophthalmopathy and Graves' hyperthyroidism. As the template, RNA transcripts were used to amplify TCR beta CDR3 regions. Investigators did first-round RT-PCR with HTBI primers, then second-round multiplex PCR. TCRdb independently ran MiXCR on the multiplex PCR reads; one entry per CDR3 protein. This sample yields more than 300,000 distinct CDR3 sequences, of which 15% are seen a single time; around 7% belongs to the top ten. The sequencing input was peripheral blood. The receptors were sampled from a young woman with stable Graves' hyperthyroidism.

At least ten counts were recorded for this clonotype. The CDR3 is CASSQDPRGNYGYTF. CDR3 nucleotides: TGTGCCAGCAGCCAAGATCCGCGAGGCAACTATGGCTACACCTTC. The genes are TRBV14 and TRBJ1-2, with unresolved D. The V end lost 0 bases, the J end lost 2 bases, and 10 bases lay between the germline ends. Germline V lookup: CDR1 SGHDN, CDR2 FVKESK. CDR3 length: 15 amino acids.

This clonotype was seen many times. The rearrangement links TRBV7-9 to TRBJ2-4; maybe TRBD1 (5 bases). CDR3 length equals 16 residues. Germline-derived CDR1 and CDR2 are SEHNR and FQNEAQ (reference sequence). V was trimmed by 4 bases and J by 8 bases, leaving 21 bases between them. The CDR3 loop is CASSSSSHPQGDIQYF. In DNA form, the CDR3 reads TGTGCCAGCAGCTCGTCTAGTCATCCCCAAGGGGACATTCAGTACTTC.

Many counts were recorded for this clonotype. This chain connects TRBV27 to TRBJ2-7; D remains ambiguous. The ends were cut back, 5 bases at V and 2 bases at J, with 13 bases in the middle. This CDR3 spans 14 amino acids. The germline CDR1 and CDR2 sequences are MNHEY and SMNVEV (reference sequence). The CDR3 spells CASSPVGLAYEQYF. The DNA for the CDR3 is TGTGCCAGCAGTCCCGTTGGGCTAGCCTACGAGCAGTACTTC.

This clonotype occurred many times. An end of the junction differs from the germline gene, which may be a read error. This chain joins TRBV7-7 and TRBJ1-1, with D possibly TRBD1 on 5 matching bases. Germline CDR1 is SSHAT and CDR2 is FNYEAQ (reference sequence). This CDR3 comprises 13 residues. The CDR3 DNA follows: TGTGCTAGCAGTCGGGGGTGGAACACTGAAGCTTTCTTT. Translated, it gives CASSRGWNTEAFF.

At least ten counts were recorded for this clonotype. The rearrangement uses TRBV11-2 and TRBJ2-7; D is tentatively TRBD1 or TRBD2 (5 bases each). The germline gives CDR1 SGHAT, CDR2 FQNNGV. V lost 1 base and J 1 base, leaving 11 bases between the germline ends. The CDR3 extends over 15 amino acids. Written as DNA, the CDR3 is TGTGCCAGCAGCTTAGCAGGGACCCTGTCCTACGAGCAGTACTTC. This encodes CASSLAGTLSYEQYF.

This clonotype was observed many times. The J gene is TRBJ1-2, the V gene TRBV6-2 or TRBV6-3; D not resolved. V was trimmed by 2 bases and J by 4 bases, leaving 8 bases between them. This CDR3 has 13 amino acids. Germline assignment: CDR1 MNHEY and CDR2 SVGEGT. The DNA of the CDR3 is TGTGCCAGCAGTTACGAACGGACCTATGGCTACACCTTC. Translated, it gives CASSYERTYGYTF.

This clonotype was counted between two and nine times. The J gene is TRBJ1-1, the V gene TRBV4-1, with TRBD1 matching over 8 bases. CDR3 length: 18 residues. J gave up 5 bases and V 3 bases, and 17 bases lay outside the gene matches. The germline gives CDR1 MGHRA, CDR2 YSYEKL. CDR3 loop: CASSHRGTGSKKGTEAFF. The CDR3 DNA is TGCGCCAGCAGCCACCGAGGGACAGGCTCGAAGAAGGGTACTGAAGCTTTCTTT.

This clonotype came up once. This chain connects TRBV4-1 to TRBJ2-7, with D perhaps TRBD1 or TRBD2 (6 bases each). Between the trimmed V and J ends, which lost 1 base and 5 bases, there was a span of 12 bases. There are 14 residues in the CDR3. Germline V gene lookup returns CDR1 MGHRA and CDR2 YSYEKL. The CDR3 sequence: CASSQGGADHEQYF. For the CDR3, the DNA is TGCGCCAGCAGCCAAGGGGGGGCCGACCACGAGCAGTACTTC.

This clonotype was seen ten or more times. V gene TRBV6-5 combines with J gene TRBJ1-1; 9 bases are a match to TRBD1. The CDR3 is 16 amino acids. Unmatched junction bases numbered 5, after V lost 0 bases and J lost 3 bases. From germline, CDR1 is MNHEY and CDR2 SVGAGI. Here the CDR3 reads CASSYSTGGWDTEAFF. The CDR3 DNA reads TGTGCCAGCAGTTACTCTACAGGGGGCTGGGACACTGAAGCTTTCTTT.

This clonotype was picked up many times. DNA for the CDR3: TGTGCCAGTACCCCCAGCGGGAGGATTGAAGCTTTCTTT. It encodes CASTPSGRIEAFF. This rearrangement joins TRBV19 to TRBJ1-1; D gene uncertain. Per germline, CDR1 LNHDA and CDR2 SQIVND (reference sequence). V lost 7 bases to trimming and J lost 7 bases, with 16 bases between them. The CDR3 covers 13 residues.

Many counts were recorded for this clonotype. This chain uses TRBV4-2 with TRBJ1-1; D gene ambiguous. Germline CDR1 LGHNA, CDR2 YNFKEQ. V shed 0 bases and J shed 1 base, with 9 bases lying between them. The CDR3 is 15 residues long. The CDR3 region is CASSQEPPRNTEAFF. CDR3 DNA: TGTGCCAGCAGCCAAGAACCCCCACGGAACACTGAAGCTTTCTTT.

This clonotype occurred many times. The chain couples TRBV6-2 or TRBV6-3 to TRBJ1-1; TRBD1 might be the D (5 bases). V dropped 10 bases and J dropped 1 base, with 10 bases sitting between them. This CDR3 is 12 amino acids long. Germline CDR1 MNHEY, CDR2 SVGEGT. In DNA form, the CDR3 reads TGTGCCACCGGGACGGCGAACACTGAAGCTTTCTTT. It codes for CATGTANTEAFF.

This chain connects TRBV12-3 or TRBV12-4 to TRBJ2-2, with 8 bases aligning to TRBD1. The CDR3 is made up of 14 amino acids. With V trimmed by 5 bases and J by 7 bases, 6 bases remained unmatched. The CDR3 protein is CASSLRGPGGELFF. In DNA form, the CDR3 reads TGTGCCAGCAGTCTCAGGGGGCCCGGCGGGGAGCTGTTTTTT.

This clonotype was picked up many times. This rearrangement joins TRBV9 to TRBJ1-2; weak D call: TRBD1 (5 bases). The CDR3 totals 14 residues. Germline V gives CDR1 SGDLS, CDR2 YYNGEE. V was shortened by 0 bases and J by 8 bases, with 14 bases between the two germline ends. CDR3 in DNA: TGTGCCAGCAGCGTAGCTACGGGGGATCGGGGCTACACCTTC. This sequence encodes CASSVATGDRGYTF.

This clonotype was observed a few times. J is TRBJ1-1 and V is TRBV7-2; D is perhaps TRBD1 (5 bases). CDR1 SGHTA and CDR2 FQGNSA come from the germline V gene. The CDR3 loop spans 14 amino acids. The V end lost 6 bases, the J end lost 4 bases, and 15 bases lay between the germline ends. The CDR3 bases are TGTGCCAGCAGACCTGGGGGGGGGACCACTGAAGCTTTCTTT. Translation: CASRPGGGTTEAFF.

In this sample, this clonotype turned up many times. The chain has TRBV6-4 and TRBJ2-6; the D gene is possibly TRBD1 (5 bases). The germline V and J ends were trimmed by 0 bases and 0 bases, with 15 bases remaining between them. The CDR3 runs to 19 residues. CDR1 MRHNA and CDR2 SNTAGT come from the germline V gene. In DNA, the CDR3 is TGTGCCAGCAGTGACTCCTGGCAGGGTCCCTCCTCTGGGGCCAACGTCCTGACTTTC. Amino acids: CASSDSWQGPSSGANVLTF.

To note about this clonotype: Possible read error: a much larger clone is one base away. The CDR3 spells CASGKEARGSGNTIYF. The CDR3 DNA is TGTGCCAGCGGCAAAGAGGCCAGGGGCTCTGGAAACACCATATATTTT. This chain links TRBV11-2 with TRBJ1-3, with D possibly being TRBD1 (6 bases). V dropped 8 bases and J dropped 0 bases, with 17 bases sitting between them. Germline assignment: CDR1 SGHAT and CDR2 FQNNGV. The CDR3 is made up of 16 amino acids.

This clonotype was seen many times. The chain recombines TRBV6-1 with TRBJ2-7; the D call may be TRBD1 or TRBD2 (5 bases each). The germline V gene encodes CDR1 MNHNS and CDR2 SASEGT. The CDR3 runs 15 residues. The V and J ends lost 1 base and 2 bases respectively, with 12 bases between them. The CDR3 bases are TGTGCCAGCAGTGAAGGTCGGGGCAGAACCTACGAGCAGTACTTC. This codes for CASSEGRGRTYEQYF.